The 27 T cell receptor beta chains reported below all come from one sample, sequenced in a study of radiation and T cells in renal cell carcinoma. Treatment meaning: treatment-naive control, cytoreductive nephrectomy. Assay used: immunoSEQ multiplex PCR; TCRdb lists only in-frame clones, some missing. The sample has 18,000 or so clones, roughly 60% seen once; the top ten hold roughly 30%. The input for sequencing was tumor tissue, taken from a patient whose treatment was nephrectomy without radiotherapy. These receptor sequences come from a man aged 45-65 years with renal cell carcinoma.

The chain has TRBV7-8 and TRBJ1-1; no clear D. The CDR3 is 15 amino acids. CDR1 and CDR2 (germline): SGHVS, FQNEAQ. V gave up 0 bases and J gave up 1 base, with 9 bases separating them. This chain's CDR3 is CASSLALHPNTEAFF. As DNA, the CDR3 is TGTGCCAGCAGCTTAGCTTTACATCCGAACACTGAAGCTTTCTTT.

This chain links TRBV29-1 with TRBJ2-5; 7 nucleotides match TRBD2. This CDR3 spans 15 amino acids. Germline CDR1 reads SQVTM; CDR2 reads ANQGSEA. Germline trimming cut 1 base from V and 2 bases from J; bases unmatched to any gene: 7. The CDR3: CSVEVVGGGQETQYF. The DNA for the CDR3 is TGCAGCGTTGAAGTGGTGGGCGGGGGTCAAGAGACCCAGTACTTC.

The genes are TRBV4-1 and TRBJ1-1; unclear D gene. Trimming pared 1 base from V and 2 bases from J, leaving 8 bases between. There are 14 residues in the CDR3. From germline, CDR1 is MGHRA and CDR2 YSYEKL. The CDR3 DNA reads TGCGCCAGCAGCCAAGGTCTGATCAACACTGAAGCTTTCTTT. This gives the protein CASSQGLINTEAFF.

Relative to its sample, this clone is medium-sized (0.01 to 0.1%). This chain links TRBV9 with TRBJ1-4, with no clear D. From germline, CDR1 is SGDLS and CDR2 YYNGEE. The CDR3 extends over 12 amino acids. V lost 3 bases, J lost 16 bases, and 16 bases lay in between. CDR3 sequence: CASSADPPPWFF. CDR3 in DNA: TGTGCCAGCAGCGCGGATCCCCCTCCGTGGTTTTTT.

V gene TRBV28 combines with J gene TRBJ2-7, with D possibly matching TRBD1 (5 bases). Trimming shortened V by 5 bases and J by 3 bases, and 14 bases separated the two germline ends. Germline V gene data show CDR1 as MDHEN and CDR2 as SYDVKM. The CDR3 extends over 14 amino acids. The DNA of the CDR3 is TGTGCCAGCAGTCCCGACAGTTCCTTCTACGAGCAGTACTTC. It codes for CASSPDSSFYEQYF.

V and J are TRBV2 and TRBJ1-2; tentative D call: TRBD1 (6 bases). Trimming cost V 6 bases and J 4 bases, with 9 bases left between them. CDR3 length: 12 residues. Germline V gene lookup returns CDR1 SNHLY and CDR2 FYNNEI. CDR3 region: CASREDSYGYTF. DNA of the CDR3: TGTGCCAGCAGGGAGGACAGCTATGGCTACACCTTC.

Worth noting for this clone: Other DNA sequences within the sample encode an identical CDR3. CDR3 in amino acids: CASSQDRSSYEQYF. The DNA for the CDR3 is TGCGCCAGCAGCCAAGACAGGAGCTCCTACGAGCAGTACTTC. The chain employs TRBV4-3 and TRBJ2-7, with no clear D. Trimming removed 0 bases at V and 0 bases at J, with 6 bases between. CDR3 length: 14 residues. Germline CDR1 and CDR2: LGHNA and YSLEER.

This clone was counted only a few times. The chain is built from TRBV18 and TRBJ2-7; 9 nucleotides agree with TRBD1. V lost 2 bases and J lost 5; bases outside the gene matches: 1. This CDR3 comprises 13 residues. Germline CDR1 and CDR2: KGHSH and LQKENI. CDR3 nucleotide sequence: TGTGCCAGCTCACCAGGGACAGGGAACGAGCAGTACTTC. It specifies CASSPGTGNEQYF.

This chain joins TRBV7-2 and TRBJ2-5; a weak D match, TRBD2 (6 bases). This CDR3 region has 15 residues. Trimming took 5 bases from V and 4 from J, leaving 17 bases between them. Germline CDR1 and CDR2: SGHTA and FQGNSA. The chain's CDR3 is CASSGGGRGGETQYF. DNA of the CDR3: TGTGCCAGCAGCGGCGGAGGGCGGGGTGGAGAGACCCAGTACTTC.

The chain has TRBV2 and TRBJ2-5; the D gene could be TRBD1 or TRBD2 (6 bases each). This CDR3 has 14 amino acids. Germline V gives CDR1 SNHLY, CDR2 FYNNEI. The ends were cut back, 2 bases at V and 4 bases at J, with 11 bases in the middle. CDR3 residues: CASSEWGAGETQYF. For the CDR3, the DNA is TGTGCCAGCAGTGAATGGGGGGCTGGAGAGACCCAGTACTTC.

The sample holds one count of this clone. The J gene is TRBJ1-4, the V gene TRBV9; possible D gene TRBD1, 5 bases. The CDR3 consists of 15 residues. The V end lost 3 bases, the J end lost 3 bases, and 12 bases lay between the germline ends. Germline assignment: CDR1 SGDLS and CDR2 YYNGEE. The chain's CDR3 is CASSAQGRANEKLFF. As DNA, the CDR3 is TGTGCCAGCAGCGCGCAGGGCAGGGCTAATGAAAAACTGTTTTTT.

This rearrangement joins TRBV10-3 to TRBJ1-3; 10 nucleotides align to TRBD1. There are 16 residues in the CDR3. Trimming removed 4 bases from V and 2 bases from J; junction bases left unmatched: 5. The germline gives CDR1 ENHRY, CDR2 SYGVKD. DNA for the CDR3: TGTGCCATCAGTGGGGGGACAGGGGTTGCTGGAAACACCATATATTTT. The encoded protein is CAISGGTGVAGNTIYF.

V gene TRBV14 combines with J gene TRBJ1-2; the match to TRBD1 covers 7 bases. In germline, CDR1 is SGHDN, CDR2 FVKESK. V shed 4 bases, J shed 4 bases, and the junction held 3 bases outside the gene matches. The CDR3 totals 13 residues. CDR3 sequence reads: CASSRQGLYGYTF. The CDR3, as DNA: TGTGCCAGCAGCCGACAGGGCCTCTATGGCTACACCTTC. The full variable domain, in which reference TRBV14 and TRBJ1-2 provide the parts outside the CDR3, is EAGVTQFPSHSVIEKGQTVTLRCDPISGHDNLYWYRRVMGKEIKFLLHFVKESKQDESGMPNNRFLAERTGGTYSTLKVQPAELEDSGVYFCASSRQGLYGYTFGSGTRLTVV.

The V gene is TRBV7-9, the J gene TRBJ1-1, with D perhaps matching TRBD1 (5 bases). Germline-derived CDR1 and CDR2 are SEHNR and FQNEAQ (reference sequence). V lost 0 bases and J lost 2, with 7 bases in between. The CDR3 runs to 14 residues. CDR3 in DNA: TGTGCCAGCAGCTTAGCCGGGGGAAACACTGAAGCTTTCTTT. Protein: CASSLAGGNTEAFF.

This clone ranks as large. This chain joins TRBV10-3 and TRBJ1-1, with no clear D. Germline V gene data show CDR1 as ENHRY and CDR2 as SYGVKD. This CDR3 has 16 residues. V lost 4 bases and J 1 base, leaving 16 bases between the germline ends. CDR3 amino acids: CAISVGVGDKNTEAFF. The CDR3 region has the DNA TGTGCCATCAGTGTTGGGGTAGGAGACAAGAACACTGAAGCTTTCTTT.

In this sample, this clone turned up a few times. The chain is built from TRBV6-5 and TRBJ1-2; 9 bases match TRBD1. There are 13 residues in the CDR3. Losses at the gene ends were 6 bases for V and 8 bases for J; bases not matched to a gene: 7. Looked up from germline, CDR1 is MNHEY and CDR2 is SVGAGI. CDR3 sequence: CASRGDRASGYTF. CDR3 DNA: TGTGCCAGCAGGGGGGACAGGGCGAGCGGCTACACCTTC.

This clone counts as large (0.1 to 1%). This chain uses TRBV2 with TRBJ1-1, with D possibly being TRBD1 (5 bases). V lost 5 bases to trimming and J lost 4 bases, with 14 bases between them. The germline V gene has CDR1 SNHLY and CDR2 FYNNEI. The CDR3 is 14 residues long. The CDR3 nucleotides are TGTGCCAGCAGTTTAGACCGGGGCAGCACTGAAGCTTTCTTT. Its protein is CASSLDRGSTEAFF.

This chain uses TRBV6-5 with TRBJ2-7; 11 nucleotides agree with TRBD1. CDR1 is MNHEY, CDR2 SVGAGI, per germline. V lost 0 bases to trimming and J lost 3 bases; unmatched junction nucleotides: 1. The CDR3 loop spans 15 amino acids. CDR3 in DNA: TGTGCCAGCAGTTACTCGGGGACAGGGGGCTACGAGCAGTACTTC. Its protein product is CASSYSGTGGYEQYF.

This chain joins TRBV18 and TRBJ1-1; no definite D call. CDR3 length: 13 residues. Deletions cut 2 bases from V and 5 bases from J, with 9 bases between. Germline V CDR1 and CDR2: KGHSH, LQKENI. This CDR3 reads CASSPGAGTEAFF. Here the CDR3 DNA reads TGTGCCAGCTCACCAGGAGCGGGTACTGAAGCTTTCTTT.

In its sample, this clone was seen many times. The V gene is TRBV5-6, the J gene TRBJ2-4; D is uncertain. Per the germline V gene, CDR1 is SGHDT and CDR2 is YYEEEE. The CDR3 covers 13 residues. The ends were cut back, 0 bases at V and 9 bases at J, with 10 bases in the middle. The CDR3 sequence: CASSLGIKGIQYF. The CDR3 nucleotides are TGTGCCAGCAGCTTGGGAATCAAAGGCATTCAGTACTTC.

This clone has a handful of counts. This rearrangement joins TRBV2 to TRBJ2-5, with a possible D match to TRBD1 (6 bases). The CDR3 has 12 amino acids. V was cut by 6 bases and J by 4 bases, with 9 bases left in between. Germline V gene sequence: CDR1 SNHLY, CDR2 FYNNEI. CDR3 sequence reads: CASRQGGETQYF. DNA for the CDR3: TGTGCCAGCAGACAGGGCGGAGAGACCCAGTACTTC.

This clone appeared a few times. The chain couples TRBV4-1 to TRBJ1-2, with unresolved D. The germline V gene has CDR1 MGHRA and CDR2 YSYEKL. The V gene lost 0 bases and the J gene lost 8 bases, with 19 bases spanning the gap. The CDR3 covers 16 residues. This CDR3 is CASSQEGEDALGGYTF. The CDR3, as DNA: TGCGCCAGCAGCCAAGAAGGAGAGGACGCCCTAGGAGGCTACACCTTC.

The chain uses TRBV5-1 and TRBJ2-7, with 10 bases fitting TRBD2. The germline V gene encodes CDR1 SGHRS and CDR2 YFSETQ. The junction had 12 bases not matched to a gene; V was cut back by 1 base and J by 2 bases. The CDR3 runs to 18 residues. This CDR3 reads CASSLLLAGDKRTYEQYF. Here the CDR3 DNA reads TGCGCCAGCAGCTTGTTGCTAGCGGGAGATAAGAGGACCTACGAGCAGTACTTC.

A few counts support this clone. The chain links TRBV5-4 to TRBJ1-1; maybe TRBD1 (6 bases). Germline loops: CDR1 SGHNT, CDR2 YYREEE (reference sequence). The CDR3 covers 14 residues. Between the trimmed V and J ends, which lost 3 bases and 0 bases, there was a span of 9 bases. As DNA, the CDR3 is TGTGCCAGCAGCTCGGGGACACTGAACACTGAAGCTTTCTTT. Protein: CASSSGTLNTEAFF.

The chain employs TRBV5-4 and TRBJ2-7; D is possibly TRBD2 (5 bases). Between the trimmed V and J ends, which lost 1 base and 2 bases, there was a span of 13 bases. Per germline, CDR1 SGHNT and CDR2 YYREEE (reference sequence). The CDR3 is 15 residues long. The CDR3 here is CASSLKAARAYEQYF. In DNA form, the CDR3 reads TGTGCCAGCAGCTTGAAGGCCGCGCGGGCCTACGAGCAGTACTTC.

This chain links TRBV5-1 with TRBJ2-1; D call uncertain. The CDR3 sequence is 14 residues long. V was trimmed by 0 bases and J by 7 bases, leaving 11 bases between them. Looked up from germline, CDR1 is SGHRS and CDR2 is YFSETQ. The CDR3 sequence: CASSLADPRNEQFF. CDR3 DNA: TGCGCCAGCAGCTTGGCCGACCCGAGGAATGAGCAGTTCTTC. Complete variable domain (other parts from reference TRBV5-1 and TRBJ2-1): KAGVTQTPRYLIKTRGQQVTLSCSPISGHRSVSWYQQTPGQGLQFLFEYFSETQRNKGNFPGRFSGRQFSNSRSEMNVSTLELGDSALYLCASSLADPRNEQFFGPGTRLTVL.

The rearrangement links TRBV30 to TRBJ1-4, with no clear D. Trimming pared 1 base from V and 3 bases from J, leaving 12 bases between. The germline V gene encodes CDR1 GTSNPN and CDR2 SVGIG (reference sequence). The CDR3 runs to 15 residues. Here the CDR3 reads CAWSEAVDANEKLFF. In DNA, the CDR3 is TGTGCCTGGAGTGAGGCAGTCGACGCTAATGAAAAACTGTTTTTT.